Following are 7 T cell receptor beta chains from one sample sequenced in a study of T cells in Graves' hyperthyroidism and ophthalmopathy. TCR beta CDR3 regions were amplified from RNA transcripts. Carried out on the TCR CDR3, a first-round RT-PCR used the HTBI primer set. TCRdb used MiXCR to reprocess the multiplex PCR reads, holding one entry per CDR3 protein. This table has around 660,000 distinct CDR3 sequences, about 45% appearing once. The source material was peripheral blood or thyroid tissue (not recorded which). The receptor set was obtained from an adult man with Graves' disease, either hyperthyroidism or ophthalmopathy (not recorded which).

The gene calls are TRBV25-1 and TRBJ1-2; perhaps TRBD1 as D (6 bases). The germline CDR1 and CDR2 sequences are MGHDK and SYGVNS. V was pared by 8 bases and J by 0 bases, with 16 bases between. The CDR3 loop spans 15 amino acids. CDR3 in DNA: TGTGCCAGCGTTGTTCGGGACACCACTAACTATGGCTACACCTTC. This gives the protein CASVVRDTTNYGYTF.

DNA for the CDR3: TGCGCCAGTAGCATAGAACAGAATCAGCCCCAGCATTTT. It is translated as CASSIEQNQPQHF. The chain joins TRBV10-2 to TRBJ1-5; no clear D. Germline lookup yields CDR1 WSHSY and CDR2 SAAADI. Deletions cut 9 bases from V and 4 bases from J, with 13 bases between. The CDR3 loop spans 13 amino acids.

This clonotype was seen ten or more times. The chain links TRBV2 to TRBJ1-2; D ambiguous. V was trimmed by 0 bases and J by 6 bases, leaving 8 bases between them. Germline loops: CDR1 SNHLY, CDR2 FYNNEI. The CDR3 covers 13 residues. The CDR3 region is CASSEALGDGYTF. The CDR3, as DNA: TGTGCCAGCAGTGAAGCGCTCGGGGATGGCTACACCTTC.

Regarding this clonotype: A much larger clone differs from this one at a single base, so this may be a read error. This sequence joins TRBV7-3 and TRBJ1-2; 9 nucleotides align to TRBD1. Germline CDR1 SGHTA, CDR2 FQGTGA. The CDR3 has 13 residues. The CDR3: CANSFDRGDGYTF. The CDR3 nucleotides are TGTGCCAACAGCTTTGACAGGGGGGATGGCTACACCTTC.

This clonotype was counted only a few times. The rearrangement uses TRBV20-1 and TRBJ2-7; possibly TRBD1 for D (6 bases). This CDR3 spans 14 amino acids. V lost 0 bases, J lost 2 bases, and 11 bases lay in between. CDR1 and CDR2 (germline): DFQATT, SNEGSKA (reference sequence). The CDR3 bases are TGCAGTGCTAGAGACGGGACATCTACCTACGAGCAGTACTTC. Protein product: CSARDGTSTYEQYF.

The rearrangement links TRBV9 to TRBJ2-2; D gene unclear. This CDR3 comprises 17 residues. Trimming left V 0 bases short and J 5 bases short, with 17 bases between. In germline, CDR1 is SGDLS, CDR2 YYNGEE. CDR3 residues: CASSVGTVRHTTGELFF. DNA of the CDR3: TGTGCCAGCAGCGTAGGAACAGTCAGGCATACTACCGGGGAGCTGTTTTTT.

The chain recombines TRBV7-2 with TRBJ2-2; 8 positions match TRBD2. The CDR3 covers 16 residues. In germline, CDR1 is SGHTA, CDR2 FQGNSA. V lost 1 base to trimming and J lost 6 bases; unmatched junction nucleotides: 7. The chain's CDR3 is CASSLGNGRAAGELFF. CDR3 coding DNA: TGTGCCAGCAGCTTAGGTAACGGGAGGGCCGCCGGGGAGCTGTTTTTT.